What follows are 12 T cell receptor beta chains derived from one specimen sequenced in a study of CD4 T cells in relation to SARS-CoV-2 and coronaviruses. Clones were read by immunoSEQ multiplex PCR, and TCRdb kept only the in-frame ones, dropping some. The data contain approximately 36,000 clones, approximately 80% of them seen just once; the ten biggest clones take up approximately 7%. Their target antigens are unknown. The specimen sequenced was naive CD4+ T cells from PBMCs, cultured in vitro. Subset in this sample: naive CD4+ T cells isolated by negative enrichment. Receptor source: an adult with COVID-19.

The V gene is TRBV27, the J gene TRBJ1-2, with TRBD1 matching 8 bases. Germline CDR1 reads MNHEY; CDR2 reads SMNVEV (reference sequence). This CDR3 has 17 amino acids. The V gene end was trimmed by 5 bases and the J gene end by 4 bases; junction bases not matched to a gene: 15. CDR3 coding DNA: TGTGCCAGCAGTCCAGAACTACAGGGGGTGCTGGTCTATGGCTACACCTTC. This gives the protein CASSPELQGVLVYGYTF.

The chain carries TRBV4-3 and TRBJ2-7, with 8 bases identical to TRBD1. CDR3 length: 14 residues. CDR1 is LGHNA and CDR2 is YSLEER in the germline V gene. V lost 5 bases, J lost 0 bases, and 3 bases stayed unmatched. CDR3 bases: TGCGCCAGCAGCGAAGGGACAGGCTCCTACGAGCAGTACTTC. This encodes CASSEGTGSYEQYF.

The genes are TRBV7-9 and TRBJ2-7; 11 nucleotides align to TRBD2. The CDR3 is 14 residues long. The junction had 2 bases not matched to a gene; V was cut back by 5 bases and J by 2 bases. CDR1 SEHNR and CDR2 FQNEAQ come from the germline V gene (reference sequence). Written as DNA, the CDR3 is TGTGCCAGCAGCCCGGGACTAGCGGCCTACGAGCAGTACTTC. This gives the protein CASSPGLAAYEQYF.

The CDR3: CAISESRDSGEKLFF. CDR3 sequence (DNA): TGTGCCATCAGTGAGTCTCGGGATTCCGGTGAAAAACTGTTTTTT. V and J are TRBV10-3 and TRBJ1-4; D call uncertain. CDR1 and CDR2 (germline): ENHRY, SYGVKD. The CDR3 spans 15 residues. Trimming took off 0 bases at V and 7 bases at J, with 12 bases between the two ends.

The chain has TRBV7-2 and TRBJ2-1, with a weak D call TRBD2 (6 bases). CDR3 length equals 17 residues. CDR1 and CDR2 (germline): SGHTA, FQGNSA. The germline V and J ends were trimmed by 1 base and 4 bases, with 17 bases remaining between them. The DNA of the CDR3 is TGTGCCAGCAGCTTAGTGGTTCCGGCGGGACCGTACAATGAGCAGTTCTTC. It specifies CASSLVVPAGPYNEQFF.

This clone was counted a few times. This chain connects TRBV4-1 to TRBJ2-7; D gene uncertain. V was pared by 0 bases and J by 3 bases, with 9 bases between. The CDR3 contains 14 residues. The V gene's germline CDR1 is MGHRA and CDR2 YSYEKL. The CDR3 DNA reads TGCGCCAGCAGCCAAGAAGTCACCAGCTACGAGCAGTACTTC. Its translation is CASSQEVTSYEQYF.

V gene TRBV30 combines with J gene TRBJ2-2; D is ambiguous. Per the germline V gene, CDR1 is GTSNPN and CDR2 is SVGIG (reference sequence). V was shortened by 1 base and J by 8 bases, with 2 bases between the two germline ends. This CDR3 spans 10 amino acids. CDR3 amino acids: CAWSAGELFF. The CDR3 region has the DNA TGTGCCTGGAGTGCGGGGGAGCTGTTTTTT.

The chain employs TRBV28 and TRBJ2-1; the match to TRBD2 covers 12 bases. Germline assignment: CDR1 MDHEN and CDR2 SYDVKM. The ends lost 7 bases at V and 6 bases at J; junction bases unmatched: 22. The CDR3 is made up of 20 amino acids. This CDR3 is CASNFPGLAGTYPSFNEQFF. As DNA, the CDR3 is TGTGCCAGCAACTTCCCCGGACTAGCGGGAACGTACCCCTCTTTCAATGAGCAGTTCTTC.

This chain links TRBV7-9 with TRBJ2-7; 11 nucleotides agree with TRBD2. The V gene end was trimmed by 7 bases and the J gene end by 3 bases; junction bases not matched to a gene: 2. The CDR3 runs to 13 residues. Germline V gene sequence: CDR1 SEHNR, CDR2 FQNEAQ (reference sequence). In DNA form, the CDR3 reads TGTGCCAGCACGGGGACTAGCGGCTACGAGCAGTACTTC. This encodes CASTGTSGYEQYF.

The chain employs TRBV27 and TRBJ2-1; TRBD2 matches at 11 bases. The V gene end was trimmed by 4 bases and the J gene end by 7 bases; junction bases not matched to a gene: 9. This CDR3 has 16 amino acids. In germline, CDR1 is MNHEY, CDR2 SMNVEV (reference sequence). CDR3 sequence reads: CASSSWPSGRMNEQFF. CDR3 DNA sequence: TGTGCCAGCAGTTCCTGGCCTAGCGGGAGGATGAATGAGCAGTTCTTC.

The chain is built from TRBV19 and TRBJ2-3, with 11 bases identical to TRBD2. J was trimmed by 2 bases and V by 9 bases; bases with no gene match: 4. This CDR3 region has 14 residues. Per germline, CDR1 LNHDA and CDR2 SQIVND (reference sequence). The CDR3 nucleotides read TGTGCCAGCACGACTAGCGGGGCCACAGATACGCAGTATTTT. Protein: CASTTSGATDTQYF.

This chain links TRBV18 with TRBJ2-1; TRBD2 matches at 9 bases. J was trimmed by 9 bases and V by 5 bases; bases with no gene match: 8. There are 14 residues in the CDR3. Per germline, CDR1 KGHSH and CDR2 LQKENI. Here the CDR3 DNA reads TGTGCCAGCTCATCGAATAGCGGGAGTGGTGAGCAGTTCTTC. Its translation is CASSSNSGSGEQFF. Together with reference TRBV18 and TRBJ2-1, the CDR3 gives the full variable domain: NAGVMQNPRHLVRRRGQEARLRCSPMKGHSHVYWYRQLPEEGLKFMVYLQKENIIDESGMPKERFSAEFPKEGPSILRIQQVVRGDSAAYFCASSSNSGSGEQFFGPGTRLTVL.